The rows below give T cell receptor beta chains drawn from one sample of a study of neurological immune-mediated disorders. TCRdb processed the 5' RACE reads anew with MiXCR; each CDR3 protein has one entry. The sample lists under 130,000 distinct CDR3 sequences, 10% to 12% seen once, with about 3.1% in the top ten. Source material: PBMCs. These receptors were obtained from a female donor with HTLV-1-associated myelopathy (HAM/TSP). The CDR3 runs from the conserved cysteine through the conserved F or W. A D gene is named only where the DNA matches it firmly.

d_call v_call cdr3_aa
TRBD1 TRBV20-1 CSARDRRRTGARQEQFF
- TRBV15 CATSREGLRVSSYEQYF
TRBD2 TRBV12-3/TRBV12-4 CASIILAGAPGELFF
TRBD2 TRBV5-1 CASKTSGTDTQYF
TRBD1 TRBV20-1 CSARWDSHSSYNSPLHF
TRBD2 TRBV2 CASSGASGGEQYF
- TRBV21-1 CASSITGLGEKLFF
- TRBV10-3 CAIRGGANYGYTF
- TRBV20-1 CSARRQGITGELFF
TRBD1 TRBV7-9 CASSLGAGTDTRETQYF
- TRBV19 CASSILDKTTGELFF
- TRBV5-1 CASSSDGSRYGYTF
- TRBV14 CASSPQGSTEAFF
- TRBV6-1 CASSGSLSYEQYF
TRBD2 TRBV5-1 CASSLAYGGGATDTQYF
TRBD2 TRBV5-1 CASSLNGLAGGQETQYF
- TRBV20-1 CSASVPGKNIQYF
TRBD1 TRBV30 CAWSALDREAEKLFF
- TRBV5-1 CASSLSRPWESDLTF
TRBD1 TRBV6-2/TRBV6-3 CASSFGQGHYNEQFF
- TRBV24-1 CATSVRGAANTGELFF
- TRBV20-1 CSARDGFDGYTF
- TRBV5-1 CASSWGVSGANEKLFF
- TRBV6-5 CASSYRPTGSQPQHF
- TRBV7-9 CASSSRQVPTYEQYF
- TRBV15 CATSRADGEAFF
- TRBV3-1 CASSFRLAPLSEQYF
- TRBV7-2 CASSAYPHRGAYNEQFF
- TRBV20-1 CSASLLNSPLHF